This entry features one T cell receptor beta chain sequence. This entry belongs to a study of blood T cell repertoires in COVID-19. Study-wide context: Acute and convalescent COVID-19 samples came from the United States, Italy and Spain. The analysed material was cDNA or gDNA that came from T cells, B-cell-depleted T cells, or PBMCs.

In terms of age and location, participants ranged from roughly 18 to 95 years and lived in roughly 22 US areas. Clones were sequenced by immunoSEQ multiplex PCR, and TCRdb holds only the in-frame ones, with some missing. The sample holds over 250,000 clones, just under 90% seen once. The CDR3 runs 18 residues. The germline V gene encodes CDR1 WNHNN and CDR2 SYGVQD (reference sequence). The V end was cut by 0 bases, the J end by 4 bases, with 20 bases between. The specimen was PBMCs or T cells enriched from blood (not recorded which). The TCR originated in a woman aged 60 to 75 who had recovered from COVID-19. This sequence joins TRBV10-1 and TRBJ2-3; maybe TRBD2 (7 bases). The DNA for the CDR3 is TGCGCCAGCAGTGAGTCAACAGGGCGGGGGACCCAGTCAGATACGCAGTATTTT. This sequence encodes CASSESTGRGTQSDTQYF.